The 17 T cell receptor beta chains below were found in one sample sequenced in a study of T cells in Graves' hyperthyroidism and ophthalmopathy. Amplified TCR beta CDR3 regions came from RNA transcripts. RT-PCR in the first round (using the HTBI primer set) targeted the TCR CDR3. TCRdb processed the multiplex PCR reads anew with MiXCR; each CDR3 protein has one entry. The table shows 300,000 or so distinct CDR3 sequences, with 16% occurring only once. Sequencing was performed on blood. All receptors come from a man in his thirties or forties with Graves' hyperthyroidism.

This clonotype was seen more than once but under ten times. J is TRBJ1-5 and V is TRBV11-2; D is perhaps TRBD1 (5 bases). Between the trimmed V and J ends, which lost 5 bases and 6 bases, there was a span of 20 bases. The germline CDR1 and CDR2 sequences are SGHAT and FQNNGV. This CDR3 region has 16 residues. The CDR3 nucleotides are TGTGCCAGCAGCCGCGGGGGGATGTCCGGTTTTCAGCCCCAGCATTTT. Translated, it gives CASSRGGMSGFQPQHF.

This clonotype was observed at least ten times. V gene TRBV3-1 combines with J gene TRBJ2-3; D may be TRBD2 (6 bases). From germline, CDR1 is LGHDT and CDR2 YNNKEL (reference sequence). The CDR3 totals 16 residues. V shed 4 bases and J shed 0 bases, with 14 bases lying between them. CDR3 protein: CASSPLSGPSTDTQYF. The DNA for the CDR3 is TGTGCCAGCAGCCCCCTTAGCGGCCCTAGCACAGATACGCAGTATTTT.

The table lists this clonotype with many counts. CDR3 region: CASSPGGVRDTQYF. CDR3 sequence (DNA): TGCGCCAGCAGCCCCGGGGGGGTTCGGGATACGCAGTATTTT. The rearrangement uses TRBV5-1 and TRBJ2-3; 8 bases are a match to TRBD2. The trim removed 4 bases at V and 6 bases at J, leaving 7 bases unmatched. Germline lookup yields CDR1 SGHRS and CDR2 YFSETQ. CDR3 length: 14 amino acids.

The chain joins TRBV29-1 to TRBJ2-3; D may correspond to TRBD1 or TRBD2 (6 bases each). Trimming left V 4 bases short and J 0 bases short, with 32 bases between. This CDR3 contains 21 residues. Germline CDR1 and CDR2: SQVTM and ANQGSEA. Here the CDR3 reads CSVVGGFRRRGTPRSTDTQYF. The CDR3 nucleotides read TGCAGCGTTGTGGGGGGCTTCCGCCGCCGGGGGACGCCGCGTAGCACAGATACGCAGTATTTT.

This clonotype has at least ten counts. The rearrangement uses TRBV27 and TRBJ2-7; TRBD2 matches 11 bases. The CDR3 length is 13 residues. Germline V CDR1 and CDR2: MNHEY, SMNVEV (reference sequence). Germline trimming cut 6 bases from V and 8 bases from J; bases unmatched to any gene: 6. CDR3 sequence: CASRRTSGLKQYF. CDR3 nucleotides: TGTGCCAGCAGGCGGACTAGCGGGCTCAAGCAGTACTTC.

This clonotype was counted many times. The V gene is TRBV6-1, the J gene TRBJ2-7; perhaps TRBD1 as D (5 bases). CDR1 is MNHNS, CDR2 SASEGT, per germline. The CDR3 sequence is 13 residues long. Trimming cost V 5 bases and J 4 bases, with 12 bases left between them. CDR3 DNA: TGTGCCAGCAGTTCGGCAGGGCTGTACGAGCAGTACTTC. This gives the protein CASSSAGLYEQYF.

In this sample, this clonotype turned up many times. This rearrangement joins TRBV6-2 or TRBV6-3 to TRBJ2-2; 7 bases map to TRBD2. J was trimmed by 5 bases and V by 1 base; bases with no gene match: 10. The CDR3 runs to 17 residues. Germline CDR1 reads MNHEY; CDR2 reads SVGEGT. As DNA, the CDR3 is TGTGCCAGCAGTTACTTTTTGGGAGGGCCGGAAACCGGGGAGCTGTTTTTT. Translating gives CASSYFLGGPETGELFF.

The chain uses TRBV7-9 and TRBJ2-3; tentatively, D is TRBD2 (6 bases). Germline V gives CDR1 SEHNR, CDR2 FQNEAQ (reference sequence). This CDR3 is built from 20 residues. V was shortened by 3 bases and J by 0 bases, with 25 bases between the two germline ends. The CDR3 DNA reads TGTGCCAGCAGCTTCATCGGGGCAGGGTTTGGCGGGGCTAGCACAGATACGCAGTATTTT. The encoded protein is CASSFIGAGFGGASTDTQYF. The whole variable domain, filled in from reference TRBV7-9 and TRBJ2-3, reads DTGVSQNPRHKITKRGQNVTFRCDPISEHNRLYWYRQTLGQGPEFLTYFQNEAQLEKSRLLSDRFSAERPKGSFSTLEIQRTEQGDSAMYLCASSFIGAGFGGASTDTQYFGPGTRLTVL.

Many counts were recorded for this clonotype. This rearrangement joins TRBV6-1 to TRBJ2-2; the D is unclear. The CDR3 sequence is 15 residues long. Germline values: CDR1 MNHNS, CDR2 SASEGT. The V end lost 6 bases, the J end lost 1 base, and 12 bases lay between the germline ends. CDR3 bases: TGTGCCAGCAGGGATATGGAGCTGAACACCGGGGAGCTGTTTTTT. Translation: CASRDMELNTGELFF.

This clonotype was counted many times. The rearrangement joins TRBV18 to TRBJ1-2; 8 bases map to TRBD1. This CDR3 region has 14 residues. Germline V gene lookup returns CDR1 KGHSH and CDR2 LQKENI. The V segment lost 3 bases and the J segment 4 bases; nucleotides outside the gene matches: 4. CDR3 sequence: CASSPTGDGYGYTF. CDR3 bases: TGTGCCAGCTCACCGACAGGGGATGGCTATGGCTACACCTTC.

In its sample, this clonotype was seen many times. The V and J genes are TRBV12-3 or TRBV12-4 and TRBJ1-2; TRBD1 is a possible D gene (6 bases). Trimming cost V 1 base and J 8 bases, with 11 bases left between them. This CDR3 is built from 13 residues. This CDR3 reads CASSLGTEGGYTF. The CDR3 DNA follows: TGTGCCAGCAGTTTAGGGACAGAGGGAGGCTACACCTTC.

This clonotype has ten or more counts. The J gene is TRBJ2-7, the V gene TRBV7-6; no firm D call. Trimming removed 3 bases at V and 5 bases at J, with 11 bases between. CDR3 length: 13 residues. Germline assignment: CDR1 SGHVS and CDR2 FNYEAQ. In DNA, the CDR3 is TGTGCCAGCAGCTTTTCAGATATGGACGAGCAGTACTTC. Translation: CASSFSDMDEQYF. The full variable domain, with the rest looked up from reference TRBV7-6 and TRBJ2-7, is GAGVSQSPRYKVTKRGQDVALRCDPISGHVSLYWYRQALGQGPEFLTYFNYEAQQDKSGLPNDRFSAERPEGSISTLTIQRTEQRDSAMYRCASSFSDMDEQYFGPGTRLTVT.

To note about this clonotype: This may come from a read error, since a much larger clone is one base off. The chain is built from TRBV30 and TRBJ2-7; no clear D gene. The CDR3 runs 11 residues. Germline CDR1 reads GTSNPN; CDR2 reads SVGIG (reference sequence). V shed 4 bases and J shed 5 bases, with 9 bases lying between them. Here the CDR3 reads CAWIGVHEQYF. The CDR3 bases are TGTGCCTGGATCGGAGTTCACGAGCAGTACTTC.

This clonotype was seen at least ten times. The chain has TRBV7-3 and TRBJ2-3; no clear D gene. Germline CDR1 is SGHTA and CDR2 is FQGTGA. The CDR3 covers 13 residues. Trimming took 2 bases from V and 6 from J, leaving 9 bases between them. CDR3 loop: CASSLLSGDTQYF. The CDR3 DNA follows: TGTGCCAGCAGCTTACTATCCGGGGATACGCAGTATTTT.

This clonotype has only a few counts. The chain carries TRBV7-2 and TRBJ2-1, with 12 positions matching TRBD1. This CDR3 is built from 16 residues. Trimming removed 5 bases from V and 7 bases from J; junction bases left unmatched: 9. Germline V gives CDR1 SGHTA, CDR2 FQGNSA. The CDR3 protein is CASSIPGQGAENEQFF. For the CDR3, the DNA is TGTGCCAGCAGCATACCGGGACAGGGGGCTGAAAATGAGCAGTTCTTC.

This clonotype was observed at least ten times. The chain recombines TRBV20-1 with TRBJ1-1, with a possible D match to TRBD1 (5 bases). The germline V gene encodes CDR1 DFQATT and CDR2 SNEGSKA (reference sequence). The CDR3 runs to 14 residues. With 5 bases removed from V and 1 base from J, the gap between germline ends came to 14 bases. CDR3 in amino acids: CSAGGLDENTEAFF. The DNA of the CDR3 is TGCAGTGCTGGGGGATTGGACGAGAACACTGAAGCTTTCTTT.

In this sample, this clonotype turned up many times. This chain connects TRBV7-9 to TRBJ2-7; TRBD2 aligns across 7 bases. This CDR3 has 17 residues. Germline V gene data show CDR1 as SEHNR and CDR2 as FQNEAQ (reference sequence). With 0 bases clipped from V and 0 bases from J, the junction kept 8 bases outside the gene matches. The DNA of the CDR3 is TGTGCCAGCAGCTTAGCGGGGGGGAGGTACCCCTCCTACGAGCAGTACTTC. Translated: CASSLAGGRYPSYEQYF.